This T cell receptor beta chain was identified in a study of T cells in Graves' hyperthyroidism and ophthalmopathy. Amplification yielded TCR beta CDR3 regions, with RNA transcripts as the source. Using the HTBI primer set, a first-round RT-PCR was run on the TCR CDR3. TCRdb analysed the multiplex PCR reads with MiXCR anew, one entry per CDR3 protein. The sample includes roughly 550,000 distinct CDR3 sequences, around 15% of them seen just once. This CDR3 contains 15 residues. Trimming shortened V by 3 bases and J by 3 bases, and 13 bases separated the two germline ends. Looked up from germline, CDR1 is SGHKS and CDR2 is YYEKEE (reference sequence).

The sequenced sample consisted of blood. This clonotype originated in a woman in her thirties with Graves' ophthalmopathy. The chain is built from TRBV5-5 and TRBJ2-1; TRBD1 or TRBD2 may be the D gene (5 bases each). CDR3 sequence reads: CASSSRDRRYNEQFF. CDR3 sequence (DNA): TGTGCCAGCAGCTCCCGGGACCGTCGCTACAATGAGCAGTTCTTC. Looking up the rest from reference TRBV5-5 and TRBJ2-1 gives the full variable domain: DAGVTQSPTHLIKTRGQQVTLRCSPISGHKSVSWYQQVLGQGPQFIFQYYEKEERGRGNFPDRFSARQFPNYSSELNVNALLLGDSALYLCASSSRDRRYNEQFFGPGTRLTVL.